Presented here are 20 T cell receptor beta chains from one specimen sequenced in a study of human T cells and chemical hapten exposure. Time point specified: patch test 3, about 24 weeks after DPC sensitization. The treatment: therapeutic diphenylcyclopropenone sensitization with weekly scalp DPC. A single record per CDR3 protein comes from TCRdb applying MiXCR to the RACE reads. The sample includes more than 80,000 distinct CDR3 sequences, more than 10% of them seen just once. This specimen was whole blood, taken in connection with sensitization to the hapten diphenylcyclopropenone (DPC). These receptors were taken from a woman aged 45 to 65 with alopecia areata. Some clones in this sample may be carry-over from other donors' samples.

There are a few counts of this clonotype. The chain couples TRBV12-3 or TRBV12-4 to TRBJ1-1; TRBD1 is a possible D gene (6 bases). The CDR3 runs to 14 residues. V was cut by 5 bases and J by 4 bases, with 14 bases left in between. CDR3 protein: CASSRPSRGTEAFF. CDR3 DNA: TGTGCCAGCAGTCGCCCGAGCAGGGGCACTGAAGCTTTCTTT.

The chain uses TRBV6-6 and TRBJ2-2, with 12 bases lining up with TRBD2. CDR3 length equals 16 residues. J was trimmed by 5 bases and V by 6 bases; bases with no gene match: 7. Germline values: CDR1 MNHNY, CDR2 SVGAGI (reference sequence). CDR3 DNA sequence: TGTGCCAGCAGCGTCGGACTAGCGGGAAGGACCGGGGAGCTGTTTTTT. Its translation is CASSVGLAGRTGELFF.

This clonotype was seen ten or more times. The V call is TRBV6-2 or TRBV6-3, the J call TRBJ2-5, with 8 nucleotides matching TRBD2. The CDR3 contains 14 residues. Germline CDR1 MNHEY, CDR2 SVGEGT. J gave up 4 bases and V 5 bases, and 6 bases lay outside the gene matches. Here the CDR3 reads CASSRTSRGETQYF. The CDR3 bases are TGTGCCAGCAGTCGGACTAGCCGGGGAGAGACCCAGTACTTC.

The V and J genes are TRBV3-1 and TRBJ2-1; D unresolved. The germline CDR1 and CDR2 sequences are LGHDT and YNNKEL (reference sequence). Deletions cut 1 base from V and 10 bases from J, with 8 bases between. The CDR3 totals 12 residues. The CDR3 sequence is CASSQVTKEQFF. CDR3 sequence (DNA): TGTGCCAGCAGCCAAGTTACTAAAGAGCAGTTCTTC.

This clonotype has a count of ten or more. This rearrangement joins TRBV27 to TRBJ1-1; TRBD1 agrees at 10 bases. The germline V gene has CDR1 MNHEY and CDR2 SMNVEV (reference sequence). The CDR3 covers 15 residues. Unmatched junction bases numbered 3, after V lost 1 base and J lost 4 bases. The CDR3 reads CASSLWGQGSTEAFF. CDR3 nucleotides: TGTGCCAGCAGTTTATGGGGACAGGGGTCCACTGAAGCTTTCTTT.

V usage is TRBV18 and J usage is TRBJ2-7; 10 nucleotides agree with TRBD1. Germline CDR1 and CDR2: KGHSH and LQKENI. Trimming took 5 bases from V and 1 from J; bases not matched to a gene: 5. This CDR3 is 15 amino acids long. As DNA, the CDR3 is TGTGCCAGCTCATCCCCGGGACAGGGGTCCTACGAGCAGTACTTC. It is translated as CASSSPGQGSYEQYF.

Note on this clonotype: An end of the junction differs from the germline gene, which may be a read error. J is TRBJ2-2 and V is TRBV11-2; D may be TRBD2 (5 bases). This CDR3 is built from 18 residues. In germline, CDR1 is SGHAT, CDR2 FQNNGV. CDR3 in amino acids: CVSSLDAYSADRTGELFF. CDR3 bases: TGTGTCAGCAGCTTAGACGCGTATAGCGCTGATAGGACCGGGGAGCTGTTTTTT.

This clonotype appeared many times. The chain employs TRBV5-1 and TRBJ2-7; D uncertain. There are 13 residues in the CDR3. The germline gives CDR1 SGHRS, CDR2 YFSETQ. Trimming left V 1 base short and J 5 bases short, with 10 bases between. CDR3 amino acids: CASSLTVTNEQYF. The CDR3 nucleotides read TGCGCCAGCAGCTTGACGGTGACCAACGAGCAGTACTTC.

This clonotype has ten or more counts. The gene calls are TRBV30 and TRBJ1-2; 11 bases line up with TRBD1. Germline values: CDR1 GTSNPN, CDR2 SVGIG (reference sequence). V shed 5 bases and J 6 bases; nucleotides not matched to a gene: 8. The CDR3 extends over 14 amino acids. In DNA, the CDR3 is TGTGCCTGGGGTCAAGGGACAGGGGGAAATGGCTACACCTTC. Amino acid sequence: CAWGQGTGGNGYTF.

This clonotype came up many times. V gene TRBV6-1 combines with J gene TRBJ1-4; 8 bases match TRBD1. The CDR3 length is 14 residues. Per germline, CDR1 MNHNS and CDR2 SASEGT. Unmatched junction bases numbered 6, after V lost 5 bases and J lost 7 bases. CDR3 bases: TGTGCCAGCAGTTACGACAGGGGCACTGAAAAACTGTTTTTT. This sequence encodes CASSYDRGTEKLFF.

This clonotype showed up many times. The rearrangement links TRBV11-2 to TRBJ2-2; D gene unclear. CDR1 is SGHAT and CDR2 is FQNNGV in the germline V gene. Trimming stripped 4 bases from V and 1 base from J, with 10 bases between. The CDR3 contains 15 residues. CDR3 sequence reads: CASSSQFGNTGELFF. The CDR3 DNA is TGTGCCAGCAGCTCGCAGTTCGGGAACACCGGGGAGCTGTTTTTT.

The rearrangement uses TRBV20-1 and TRBJ1-6; D is unclear. Trimming stripped 0 bases from V and 5 bases from J, with 8 bases between. Germline values: CDR1 DFQATT, CDR2 SNEGSKA (reference sequence). The CDR3 totals 14 residues. This CDR3 reads CSAREGRNNSPLHF. DNA of the CDR3: TGCAGTGCTAGAGAGGGAAGGAATAATTCACCCCTCCACTTT.

Concerning this clonotype: A much bigger clone sits one base away, suggesting this may be a read error. This chain uses TRBV7-2 with TRBJ2-3; D is possibly TRBD2 (6 bases). Germline V gives CDR1 SGHTA, CDR2 FQGNSA. V was pared by 1 base and J by 2 bases, with 10 bases between. The CDR3 covers 15 residues. The CDR3 nucleotides read TGTGCCAGCAGCTTAGGCGGCGGGAACACAGATACGCAGTATTTT. This gives the protein CASSLGGGNTDTQYF.

V is TRBV28 and J is TRBJ2-3, with a weak D call TRBD2 (7 bases). The CDR3 extends over 15 amino acids. Trimming cost V 3 bases and J 0 bases, with 10 bases left between them. Germline values: CDR1 MDHEN, CDR2 SYDVKM. Here the CDR3 DNA reads TGTGCCAGCAGTTTGGGGGGGCTAAGCACAGATACGCAGTATTTT. Encoded protein: CASSLGGLSTDTQYF.

There are many counts of this clonotype. The chain employs TRBV12-3 or TRBV12-4 and TRBJ1-2; tentatively, D is TRBD1 (5 bases). The germline V and J ends were trimmed by 6 bases and 6 bases, with 11 bases remaining between them. The CDR3 consists of 12 residues. CDR3 amino acids: CASSQGFDGYTF. The CDR3 bases are TGTGCCAGCAGCCAGGGCTTCGATGGCTACACCTTC.

In its sample, this clonotype was seen many times. The CDR3 sequence is CASSEGAGRDTQYF. CDR3 sequence (DNA): TGTGCCAGCAGCGAGGGGGCAGGAAGAGATACGCAGTATTTT. The rearrangement uses TRBV9 and TRBJ2-3; 7 bases map to TRBD1. From germline, CDR1 is SGDLS and CDR2 YYNGEE. This CDR3 has 14 residues. The V segment lost 3 bases and the J segment 5 bases; nucleotides outside the gene matches: 6.

This clonotype was counted ten times or more. The J gene is TRBJ1-5, the V gene TRBV20-1; possible D gene TRBD1, 6 bases. V gave up 6 bases and J gave up 5 bases, with 14 bases separating them. Per germline, CDR1 DFQATT and CDR2 SNEGSKA (reference sequence). CDR3 length: 13 amino acids. CDR3 in DNA: TGCAGTGCGAGGGGGGGGGATGATCAGCCCCAGCATTTT. Its protein is CSARGGDDQPQHF.

This clonotype was observed many times. The CDR3, as DNA: TGTGCCAGCAGCCAATGGACTAGCGGCACCGGGGAGCTGTTTTTT. Translated, it gives CASSQWTSGTGELFF. The chain is built from TRBV4-2 and TRBJ2-2; 10 bases agree with TRBD2. The V and J ends lost 2 bases and 4 bases, in that order; junction bases with no gene match: 1. Germline V gene data show CDR1 as LGHNA and CDR2 as YNFKEQ. This CDR3 has 15 amino acids.

The CDR3 DNA reads TGTGCCAGCAGTTTATGGGCTAGCGGGAGCACAGATACGCAGTATTTT. It translates to CASSLWASGSTDTQYF. The chain links TRBV28 to TRBJ2-3, with 8 bases aligning to TRBD2. This CDR3 is 16 amino acids long. The ends lost 0 bases at V and 0 bases at J; junction bases unmatched: 2. Germline CDR1 is MDHEN and CDR2 is SYDVKM.

This clonotype was seen only a few times. V is TRBV4-3 and J is TRBJ2-2; 10 bases align to TRBD2. CDR1 and CDR2 (germline): LGHNA, YSLEER. There are 18 residues in the CDR3. Trimming removed 0 bases from V and 6 bases from J; junction bases left unmatched: 10. The CDR3 region is CASSQEASGSSMAGELFF. Here the CDR3 DNA reads TGCGCCAGCAGCCAAGAAGCTAGCGGGAGCTCGATGGCCGGGGAGCTGTTTTTT.